These 13 T cell receptor beta chains came from one sample sequenced in a study of response to subunit inactivated influenza vaccine. In TCRdb, the RT-PCR reads were re-called with MiXCR into one record per CDR3 protein. The sample contains just over 300,000 distinct CDR3 sequences, around 20% of which appear only once. The input for sequencing was PBMCs from blood, taken 21 months after vaccination. The receptors derive from a man aged 50 to 75 who received an inactivated influenza vaccine.

V is TRBV9 and J is TRBJ2-1; D not resolved. The V end lost 3 bases, the J end lost 8 bases, and 12 bases lay between the germline ends. From germline, CDR1 is SGDLS and CDR2 YYNGEE. The CDR3 runs to 13 residues. As DNA, the CDR3 is TGTGCCAGCAGCGAGCTGGGGTGGGATGAGCAGTTCTTC. Translating it yields CASSELGWDEQFF.

The chain is built from TRBV20-1 and TRBJ2-5; tentative D call: TRBD2 (7 bases). Germline V lookup: CDR1 DFQATT, CDR2 SNEGSKA (reference sequence). The CDR3 covers 14 residues. Trimming shortened V by 3 bases and J by 4 bases, and 15 bases separated the two germline ends. CDR3 in amino acids: CSARGGHKLETQYF. DNA of the CDR3: TGCAGTGCTAGGGGGGGGCACAAGTTAGAGACCCAGTACTTC.

The chain recombines TRBV28 with TRBJ2-2; weak D call: TRBD1 (5 bases). Trimming pared 6 bases from V and 4 bases from J, leaving 12 bases between. The CDR3 is made up of 14 amino acids. Looked up from germline, CDR1 is MDHEN and CDR2 is SYDVKM. Here the CDR3 reads CASSPPTATGELFF. Here the CDR3 DNA reads TGTGCCAGCAGCCCTCCGACAGCCACCGGGGAGCTGTTTTTT.

Only one count was recorded for this clonotype. The V gene is TRBV5-1, the J gene TRBJ2-7; a weak D match, TRBD2 (6 bases). V was cut by 4 bases and J by 3 bases, with 17 bases left in between. The germline CDR1 and CDR2 sequences are SGHRS and YFSETQ. CDR3 size: 15 residues. The CDR3 loop reads CASSPPMSGLYEQYF. For the CDR3, the DNA is TGCGCCAGCAGCCCCCCCATGTCGGGACTCTACGAGCAGTACTTC.

The chain employs TRBV21-1 and TRBJ2-5; the D call TRBD2 from the table was never checked on the DNA. TRBV21-1 is designated a pseudogene. The CDR3 length is 16 residues. As DNA, the CDR3 is TGTGCCAGCAGCACGCGAGCGGGGGACCGCCAAGAGACCCAGTACTTC. This gives the protein CASSTRAGDRQETQYF.

This clonotype was found many times. The V call is TRBV12-3 or TRBV12-4, the J call TRBJ1-1; D gene unclear. V shed 3 bases and J shed 6 bases, with 11 bases lying between them. The CDR3 contains 13 residues. DNA for the CDR3: TGTGCCAGCAGTTTGGGCAATAATGCTGAAGCTTTCTTT. It yields the protein CASSLGNNAEAFF.

V usage is TRBV7-6 and J usage is TRBJ2-1; no clear D gene. This CDR3 contains 16 residues. V was clipped by 4 bases and J by 5 bases, with 18 bases between them. The germline gives CDR1 SGHVS, CDR2 FNYEAQ. The CDR3 bases are TGTGCCAGCAGCTCACGATTCCGGAACAACCACAATGAGCAGTTCTTC. It encodes CASSSRFRNNHNEQFF. Using reference TRBV7-6 and TRBJ2-1 for the parts outside the CDR3, the full variable domain is GAGVSQSPRYKVTKRGQDVALRCDPISGHVSLYWYRQALGQGPEFLTYFNYEAQQDKSGLPNDRFSAERPEGSISTLTIQRTEQRDSAMYRCASSSRFRNNHNEQFFGPGTRLTVL.

The gene calls are TRBV19 and TRBJ2-1, with D hard to call. V lost 10 bases, J lost 3 bases, and 19 bases lay in between. Germline values: CDR1 LNHDA, CDR2 SQIVND (reference sequence). This CDR3 has 15 amino acids. The CDR3 coding sequence is TGTGCCACTCAGGAATCGCGGCAGCGCTACAATGAGCAGTTCTTC. It encodes CATQESRQRYNEQFF.

As for this clonotype: Because it lacks the conserved phenylalanine or tryptophan at the end, this CDR3 is likely a read error. The chain is built from TRBV9 and TRBJ2-7; D is perhaps TRBD2 (5 bases). The CDR3 runs 15 residues. V was clipped by 2 bases and J by 2 bases, with 14 bases between them. CDR1 SGDLS and CDR2 YYNGEE come from the germline V gene. The CDR3 DNA sequence: TGTGCCAGCAGCGTGGGAGAAAGACCCACCTACGAGCAGTACTCC. This codes for CASSVGERPTYEQYS.

In its sample, this clonotype was seen many times. The chain recombines TRBV24-1 with TRBJ1-1; tentatively, D is TRBD1 (5 bases). V was trimmed by 3 bases and J by 1 base, leaving 8 bases between them. Germline V CDR1 and CDR2: KGHDR, SFDVKD. CDR3 size: 14 residues. DNA for the CDR3: TGTGCCACCAGTGATGGACATTGGAACACTGAAGCTTTCTTT. Translation: CATSDGHWNTEAFF.

This clonotype has a count of ten or more. Written as DNA, the CDR3 is TGTGCCAGCAGCTTCCGGGGTGACTATGGCTACACCTTC. Translation gives CASSFRGDYGYTF. This chain uses TRBV13 with TRBJ1-2; unclear D gene. CDR3 length: 13 amino acids. The V gene lost 3 bases and the J gene lost 3 bases, with 8 bases spanning the gap. Germline CDR1 and CDR2: PRHDT and FYEKMQ (reference sequence).

The chain employs TRBV18 and TRBJ2-4; 15 bases map to TRBD2. Germline CDR1 reads KGHSH; CDR2 reads LQKENI. The CDR3 covers 16 residues. J was trimmed by 8 bases and V by 4 bases; bases with no gene match: 6. The CDR3 DNA sequence: TGTGCCAGCTCACGGACTAGCGGGGGGGCCAGAGACATTCAGTACTTC. It is translated as CASSRTSGGARDIQYF.

Notes on this clonotype: No DNA is shown, since the ends of the CDR3 on it are uncertain; the CDR3 is the one TCRdb lists. V usage is TRBV23-1 and J usage is TRBJ2-2. TRBV23-1 is filed as an ORF, its function uncertain. The CDR3 length is 17 residues, termini included. CDR3: CASSQFWRGPNTGELFF.